The entry below describes one T cell receptor beta chain. This sample is part of a study of blood T cell repertoires in COVID-19. At the level of the study: Collection of acute and convalescent COVID-19 samples took place in the United States, Italy and Spain. From T cells, B-cell-depleted T cells, or PBMCs came the material, which was cDNA or gDNA.

Authors' analysis steps: Amplification from reference gene primers served as the basis for estimated nucleated cell counts. Only in-frame clones appear in the TCRdb table, and some are missing; sequencing was by immunoSEQ multiplex PCR. V, J and clone size are taken as reported in that table, and D and trimming were inferred from the DNA itself. The sample has some 210,000 clones, just over 90% seen once. J was trimmed by 8 bases and V by 2 bases; bases with no gene match: 7. The CDR3 totals 14 residues. Germline V gives CDR1 SGHRS, CDR2 YFSETQ. The sequencing input was peripheral blood. This chain connects TRBV5-1 to TRBJ2-1; 7 positions match TRBD2. This receptor was identified in a young man with acute or convalescent COVID-19. DNA of the CDR3: TGCGCCAGCAGCTTAAGCGGGGCGGGCGATGAGCAGTTCTTC. Its translation: CASSLSGAGDEQFF.